This T cell receptor beta chain was recorded in a study of OX40 agonist ivuxolimab in advanced cancers. Describing the broader study: Ivuxolimab was an agonistic, fully human IgG2 monoclonal antibody directed against OX40 (CD134), a costimulatory receptor. The paper describes the monotherapy dose-escalation part (N of about 55 patients) of the phase I trial of ivuxolimab. In the dose-escalation cohort, 82.7% of patients were male, and the mean age was approximately 64 years, with a range of about 23 to 85. Of the approximately 50 dose-escalation patients, hepatocellular carcinoma was present in around 20, melanoma in roughly 15, renal cell carcinoma in 9 and head and neck cancer in 9. Peripheral TCRbeta sequencing was intended to test whether TCR sequence diversity was altered and clonal T-cell expansion was caused by ivuxolimab. Partial responses were achieved by three dose-escalation patients, of whom one had hepatocellular carcinoma and two had cutaneous melanoma. Prior anti-PD-1, anti-PD-L1 or anti-CTLA-4 therapy was permitted, and about 40% of dose-escalation patients had received checkpoint inhibitors. Intravenous ivuxolimab was administered to patients every 2 weeks at six dose levels: 0.01, 0.1, 0.3, 1.5, 3 and 10 mg/kg.

The trial excluded patients who had a history of autoimmune disease or were on systemic immunosuppression. Peripheral blood for TCR sequencing was collected from all dose cohorts at baseline, on cycle 4 day 1, and on cycle 7 day 1. The samples were taken from a phase I, first-in-human, multicenter, open-label dose-escalation trial of ivuxolimab. Adults with locally advanced or metastatic melanoma, renal cell, hepatocellular, or head and neck squamous cell carcinoma were enrolled in the trial. CD4+ and CD8+ T cells were sorted separately from peripheral blood before TCR sequencing. V trim: 5 bases; J trim: 0 bases; unmatched bases: 9. Taken from the germline V gene, the CDR1 and CDR2 loops are SGHAT and FQNNGV. The CDR3 sequence holds 19 residues, the cysteine and phenylalanine included. Kept here is only the CDR3 DNA, which spans 57 bases and is read in frame from base 1. A note on this clone: Its antigen has not been determined. No base qualities exist here, and no much larger clone lies one base off it.

Results the study describes overall, beyond this receptor: Low levels of normalized T-cell clonal expansion were also shown by some nonresponding patients. Which antigens the clonally expanded peripheral T cells were specific for was not determined. After ivuxolimab, CD8+ T cells had more expanded clones than CD4+ T cells on average. At doses from 0.1 to 3.0 mg/kg, clonal expansion was seen in both CD4+ and CD8+ blood T cells between baseline and week 6. In the 0.1-3.0 mg/kg groups, partial responders were among the patients with the lowest normalized peripheral clonal expansion, particularly in CD8+ T cells.

To sequence the TCRbeta CDR3 region, genomic DNA was isolated from the sorted cells. The immunoSEQ Assay was used for sequencing of TCRbeta CDR3 regions. TCRdb took over this immuneACCESS table, retaining in-frame rearrangements with V and J assigned. Such tables are incomplete; in checked studies, under half of the missing clones stem from an unresolved V gene, and the remainder is unexplained. The sample table shows under 60,000 clones, and 85% to 90% are seen once. Jointly, the top ten make up roughly 4.8% of the sample. The chain is made from TRBV11-2 and TRBJ2-1, and TRBD2 aligns with 14 junction nucleotides. The material sequenced was CD4+ or CD8+ T cells sorted from blood, taken in a trial of the OX40 agonist ivuxolimab. This receptor was identified in an adult with an advanced solid tumor such as melanoma, head and neck, liver or kidney cancer. The DNA sequence is TGTGCCAGCAGCCCAGGACTAGCGGGGGGCTTTCACTCCTACAATGAGCAGTTCTTC. Its protein is CASSPGLAGGFHSYNEQFF.